These 5 T cell receptor beta chains originate from one sample sequenced in a study of T-cell reconstitution after alpha-beta-depleted transplantation in children. Construction of the TCRbeta library involved unique molecular identifiers. A single record per CDR3 protein comes from TCRdb applying MiXCR to the PCR reads. The sample carries about 4,900 distinct CDR3 sequences, 26% recorded once. The sequencing here drew on PBMCs, mostly from graft donor cells, taken 60 days after TCRalphabeta/CD19-depleted stem cell transplant. Receptor source: a male patient aged 2-15 years who had a stem cell transplant for acute lymphoblastic leukemia, so the T cells may come from the graft donor.

V usage is TRBV7-8 and J usage is TRBJ2-1; D may correspond to TRBD1 or TRBD2 (5 bases each). CDR3 length equals 16 residues. Trimming took off 5 bases at V and 7 bases at J, with 21 bases between the two ends. CDR1 is SGHVS, CDR2 FQNEAQ, per germline. CDR3 coding DNA: TGTGCCAGCAGCCGGGGCCTCGGGACCACCGGTAATGAGCAGTTCTTC. It yields the protein CASSRGLGTTGNEQFF.

This clonotype was counted many times. This rearrangement joins TRBV5-1 to TRBJ2-5; TRBD1 matches 10 bases. V shed 4 bases, J shed 5 bases, and the junction held 11 bases outside the gene matches. Per the germline V gene, CDR1 is SGHRS and CDR2 is YFSETQ. The CDR3 totals 16 residues. Here the CDR3 reads CASSLYRDRGQETQYF. DNA of the CDR3: TGCGCCAGCAGCCTATACCGGGACAGGGGTCAGGAGACCCAGTACTTC.

By share, this clonotype ranks as medium-sized. The chain combines TRBV6-5 with TRBJ2-7; 9 bases are shared with TRBD1. The length of the CDR3 is 15 residues. Trimming removed 4 bases from V and 2 bases from J; junction bases left unmatched: 6. Germline V gene data show CDR1 as MNHEY and CDR2 as SVGAGI. The CDR3 coding sequence is TGTGCCAGCAGTTCCACAGGGGGCACTCCCTACGAGCAGTACTTC. It is translated as CASSSTGGTPYEQYF.

This clonotype has ten or more counts. This rearrangement joins TRBV23-1 to TRBJ2-1; TRBD2 matches at 11 bases. TRBV23-1 is sorted into the ORF group, with uncertain function. V shed 3 bases and J 4 bases; nucleotides not matched to a gene: 8. CDR3 length: 17 residues. This chain's CDR3 is CASSHLGLAGSYNEQFF. Here the CDR3 DNA reads TGCGCCAGCAGTCATCTTGGACTAGCGGGTTCATACAATGAGCAGTTCTTC.

In this sample, this clonotype is medium-sized. This chain connects TRBV7-9 to TRBJ2-7; no clear D gene. CDR1 SEHNR and CDR2 FQNEAQ come from the germline V gene (reference sequence). V lost 5 bases to trimming and J lost 3 bases, with 8 bases between them. CDR3 length: 12 residues. This CDR3 reads CASSPMVYEQYF. CDR3 coding DNA: TGTGCCAGCAGCCCTATGGTCTACGAGCAGTACTTC.